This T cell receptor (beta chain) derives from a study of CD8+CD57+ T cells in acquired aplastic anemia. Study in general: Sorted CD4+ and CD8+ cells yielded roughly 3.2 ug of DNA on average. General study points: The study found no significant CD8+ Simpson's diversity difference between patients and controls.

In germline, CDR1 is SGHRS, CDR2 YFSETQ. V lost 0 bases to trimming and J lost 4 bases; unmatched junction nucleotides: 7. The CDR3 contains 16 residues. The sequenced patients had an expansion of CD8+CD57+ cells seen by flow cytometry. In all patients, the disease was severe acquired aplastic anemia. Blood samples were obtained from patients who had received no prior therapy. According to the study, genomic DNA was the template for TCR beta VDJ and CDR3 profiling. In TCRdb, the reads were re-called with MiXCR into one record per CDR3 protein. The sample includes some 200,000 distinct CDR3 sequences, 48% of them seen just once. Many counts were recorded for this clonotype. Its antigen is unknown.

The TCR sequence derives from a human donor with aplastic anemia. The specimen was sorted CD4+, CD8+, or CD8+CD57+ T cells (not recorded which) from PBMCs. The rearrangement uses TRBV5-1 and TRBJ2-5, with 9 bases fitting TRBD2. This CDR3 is CASSLGVAGEVETQYF. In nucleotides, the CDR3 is TGCGCCAGCAGCTTGGGAGTAGCGGGAGAGGTAGAGACCCAGTACTTC.